This TCR beta chain was identified in a study of blood T cell repertoires in COVID-19. Background on the study: Samples representing acute and convalescent COVID-19 were sourced from the United States, Italy and Spain. In each case, the material was cDNA or gDNA derived from T cells, B-cell-depleted T cells, or PBMCs.

Original analysis: Scientists estimated how many nucleated cells there were by amplifying reference gene primers. The repertoire was sequenced with immunoSEQ multiplex PCR; TCRdb's copy has only in-frame clones and lacks some. D and trimming come from the DNA, and the V and J calls and clone size come from that table. The sample has 150,000 to 200,000 clones; 75% to 90% are singletons. The V gene's germline CDR1 is MRHNA and CDR2 SNTAGT. J gave up 4 bases and V 3 bases, and 0 bases lay outside the gene matches. The CDR3 runs 13 residues. The J gene is TRBJ1-2, the V gene TRBV6-4; 9 bases fit TRBD1. The sample taken for sequencing was peripheral blood. The receptor was derived from a man between 60 and 70 years old with acute or convalescent COVID-19. CDR3 region: CASSETGGYGYTF. The CDR3 region has the DNA TGTGCCAGCAGTGAGACAGGGGGCTATGGCTACACCTTC.